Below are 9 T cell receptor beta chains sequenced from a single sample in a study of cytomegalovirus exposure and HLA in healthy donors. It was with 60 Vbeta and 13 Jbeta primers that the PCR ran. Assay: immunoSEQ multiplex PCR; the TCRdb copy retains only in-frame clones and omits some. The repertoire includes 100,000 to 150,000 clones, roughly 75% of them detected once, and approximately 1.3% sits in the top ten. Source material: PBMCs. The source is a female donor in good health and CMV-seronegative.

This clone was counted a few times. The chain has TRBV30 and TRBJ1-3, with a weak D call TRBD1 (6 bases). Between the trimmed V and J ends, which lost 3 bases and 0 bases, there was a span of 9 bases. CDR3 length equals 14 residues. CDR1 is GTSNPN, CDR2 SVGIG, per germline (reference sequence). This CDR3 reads CAWREQGSGNTIYF. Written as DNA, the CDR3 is TGTGCCTGGAGGGAACAGGGCTCTGGAAACACCATATATTTT.

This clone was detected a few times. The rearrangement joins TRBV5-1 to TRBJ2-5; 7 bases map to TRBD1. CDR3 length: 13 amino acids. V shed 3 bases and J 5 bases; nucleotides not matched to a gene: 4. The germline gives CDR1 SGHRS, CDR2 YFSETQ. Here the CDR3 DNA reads TGCGCCAGCAGCTGGGACAGTGGGGAGACCCAGTACTTC. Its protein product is CASSWDSGETQYF.

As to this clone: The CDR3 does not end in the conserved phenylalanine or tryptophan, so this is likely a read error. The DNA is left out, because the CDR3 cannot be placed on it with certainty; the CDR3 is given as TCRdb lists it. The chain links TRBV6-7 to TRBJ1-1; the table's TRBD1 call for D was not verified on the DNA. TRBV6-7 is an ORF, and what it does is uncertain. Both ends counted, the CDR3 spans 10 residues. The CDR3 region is CASSRPQGGA.

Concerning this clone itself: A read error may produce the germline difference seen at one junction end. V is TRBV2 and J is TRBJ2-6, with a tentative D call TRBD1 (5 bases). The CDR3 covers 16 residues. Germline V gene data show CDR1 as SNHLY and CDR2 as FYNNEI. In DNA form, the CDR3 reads TGTGCCAGCAGTGAAAAGTGGGTCTCTGGGGCCAACGGCCTGACTTTC. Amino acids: CASSEKWVSGANGLTF.

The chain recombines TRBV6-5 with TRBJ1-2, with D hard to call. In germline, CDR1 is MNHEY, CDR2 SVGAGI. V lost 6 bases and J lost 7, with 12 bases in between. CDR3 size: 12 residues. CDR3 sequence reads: CASRTPRGGYTF. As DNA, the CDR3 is TGTGCCAGCAGAACTCCGAGAGGTGGCTACACCTTC.

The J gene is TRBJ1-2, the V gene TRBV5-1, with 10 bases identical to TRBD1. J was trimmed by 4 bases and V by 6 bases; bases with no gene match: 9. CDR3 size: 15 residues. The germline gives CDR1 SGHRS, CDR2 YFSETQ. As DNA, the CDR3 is TGCGCCAGCACCCTGGGCGGGGACAGGGGCTATGGCTACACCTTC. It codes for CASTLGGDRGYGYTF.

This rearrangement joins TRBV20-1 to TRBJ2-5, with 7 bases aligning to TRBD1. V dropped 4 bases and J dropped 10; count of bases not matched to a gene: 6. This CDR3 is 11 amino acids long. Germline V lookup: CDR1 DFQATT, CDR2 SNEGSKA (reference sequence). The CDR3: CSATDDRVQYF. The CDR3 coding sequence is TGCAGTGCTACGGATGACAGGGTCCAGTACTTC.

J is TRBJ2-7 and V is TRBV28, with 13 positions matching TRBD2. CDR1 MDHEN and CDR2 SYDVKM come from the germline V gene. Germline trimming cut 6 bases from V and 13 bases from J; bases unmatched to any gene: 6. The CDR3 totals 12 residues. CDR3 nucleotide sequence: TGTGCCAGCAGCCGGACTAGCGGGAGAAGATACTTC. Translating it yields CASSRTSGRRYF.

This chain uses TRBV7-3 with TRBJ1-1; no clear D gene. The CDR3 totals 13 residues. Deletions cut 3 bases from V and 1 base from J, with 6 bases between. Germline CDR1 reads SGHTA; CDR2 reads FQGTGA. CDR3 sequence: CASSFSPNTEAFF. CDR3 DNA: TGTGCCAGCAGCTTCTCCCCGAACACTGAAGCTTTCTTT.